The subject of this entry is one T cell receptor (beta chain). This record belongs to a study of blood T cell repertoires in COVID-19. Study-wide context: The study drew acute and convalescent COVID-19 samples from the United States, Italy and Spain. T cells, B-cell-depleted T cells, or PBMCs supplied cDNA or gDNA.

Germline-derived CDR1 and CDR2 are MGHRA and YSYEKL. The CDR3 covers 16 residues. The J segment lost 1 base and the V segment lost 4 bases, leaving 5 bases of the junction unmatched. Original data processing: Amplification from reference gene primers served as the basis for estimated nucleated cell counts. Clones were sequenced by immunoSEQ multiplex PCR, and TCRdb holds only the in-frame ones, with some missing. From that table come the V and J calls and clone size; the DNA was used to work out D and trimming. The sample carries over 55,000 clones, around nine tenths recorded once. Sample: peripheral blood. The J gene is TRBJ1-5, the V gene TRBV4-1, with TRBD1 matching 9 bases. The clonotype originates from a human donor with active COVID-19. The donor label of this sample is uncertain. This chain's CDR3 is CASSPQQGASNQPQHF. The CDR3 DNA sequence: TGCGCCAGCAGCCCCCAACAGGGGGCGAGCAATCAGCCCCAGCATTTT.